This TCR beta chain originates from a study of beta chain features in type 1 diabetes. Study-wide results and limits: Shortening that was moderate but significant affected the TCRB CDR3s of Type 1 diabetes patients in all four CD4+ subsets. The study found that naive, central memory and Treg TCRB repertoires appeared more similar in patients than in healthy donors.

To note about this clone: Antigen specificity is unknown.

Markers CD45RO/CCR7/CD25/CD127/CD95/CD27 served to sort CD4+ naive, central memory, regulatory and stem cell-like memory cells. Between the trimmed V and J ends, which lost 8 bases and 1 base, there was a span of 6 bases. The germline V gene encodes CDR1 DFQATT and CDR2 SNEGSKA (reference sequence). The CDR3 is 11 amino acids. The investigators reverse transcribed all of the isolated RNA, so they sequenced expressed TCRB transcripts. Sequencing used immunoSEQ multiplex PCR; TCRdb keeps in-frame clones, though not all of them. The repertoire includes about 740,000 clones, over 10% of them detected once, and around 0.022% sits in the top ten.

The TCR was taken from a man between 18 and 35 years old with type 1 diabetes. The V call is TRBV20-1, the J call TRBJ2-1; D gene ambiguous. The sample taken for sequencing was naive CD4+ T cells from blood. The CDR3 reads CSSSSYNEQFF. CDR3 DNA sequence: TGCAGTTCGAGTTCCTACAATGAGCAGTTCTTC.